The 20 T cell receptor beta chains below all came from one sample that was sequenced in a study of cytomegalovirus exposure and HLA in healthy donors. PCR involved 60 Vbeta and 13 Jbeta primers. Assay used: immunoSEQ multiplex PCR; TCRdb lists only in-frame clones, some missing. In all, the sample yields more than 90,000 clones. Material: PBMCs. These receptors were obtained from a man aged 25-40 years in good health and CMV-seronegative.

The chain combines TRBV10-3 with TRBJ2-1; 8 positions agree with TRBD2. Germline V gene sequence: CDR1 ENHRY, CDR2 SYGVKD. The CDR3 sequence is 15 residues long. Trimming took 2 bases from V and 3 from J; bases not matched to a gene: 3. The CDR3 is CAISESGGNYNEQFF. The CDR3 nucleotides read TGTGCCATCAGTGAGAGCGGGGGCAACTACAATGAGCAGTTCTTC.

The chain recombines TRBV18 with TRBJ2-5; 8 nucleotides align to TRBD1. The CDR3 length is 15 residues. The V and J ends lost 2 bases and 3 bases, in that order; junction bases with no gene match: 5. Germline lookup yields CDR1 KGHSH and CDR2 LQKENI. The CDR3 DNA follows: TGTGCCAGCTCACCAAACAGGGGGGTTGAAGAGACCCAGTACTTC. Protein sequence: CASSPNRGVEETQYF.

This rearrangement joins TRBV19 to TRBJ2-7; TRBD1 agrees at 10 bases. There are 15 residues in the CDR3. From germline, CDR1 is LNHDA and CDR2 SQIVND (reference sequence). V was pared by 6 bases and J by 0 bases, with 5 bases of the junction left unmatched. CDR3 sequence (DNA): TGTGCCAGTAGGTCGGGACAGGGGAGCTCCTACGAGCAGTACTTC. It is translated as CASRSGQGSSYEQYF.

The genes are TRBV6-5 and TRBJ2-7, with D possibly matching TRBD1 (6 bases). Germline values: CDR1 MNHEY, CDR2 SVGAGI. This CDR3 contains 14 residues. V was cut by 6 bases and J by 5 bases, with 17 bases left in between. CDR3 sequence reads: CASSRRGGSNEQYF. The CDR3 DNA reads TGTGCCAGCAGCCGGAGAGGGGGTAGTAACGAGCAGTACTTC.

The chain is built from TRBV20-1 and TRBJ2-5, with unresolved D. The CDR3 has 10 amino acids. In germline, CDR1 is DFQATT, CDR2 SNEGSKA (reference sequence). Trimming removed 1 base at V and 7 bases at J, with 4 bases between. The DNA of the CDR3 is TGCAGTGCTAGAGTCGGGACCCAGTACTTC. Translated: CSARVGTQYF.

This sequence joins TRBV12-5 and TRBJ1-5, with 8 bases identical to TRBD1. The germline V gene has CDR1 LGHNT and CDR2 FRNRAP. The CDR3 contains 15 residues. V lost 0 bases and J lost 6; bases outside the gene matches: 4. The CDR3 spells CASGLVAGGGQPQHF. The CDR3 nucleotides are TGTGCTAGTGGTTTGGTGGCAGGGGGCGGTCAGCCCCAGCATTTT.

V usage is TRBV5-6 and J usage is TRBJ2-7; 9 bases agree with TRBD1. CDR3 length equals 14 residues. With 0 bases clipped from V and 4 bases from J, the junction kept 2 bases outside the gene matches. In germline, CDR1 is SGHDT, CDR2 YYEEEE. The CDR3 protein is CASSLGTGEYEQYF. CDR3 nucleotides: TGTGCCAGCAGCTTGGGGACAGGGGAATACGAGCAGTACTTC. The full variable domain, in which reference TRBV5-6 and TRBJ2-7 provide the parts outside the CDR3, is DAGVTQSPTHLIKTRGQQVTLRCSPKSGHDTVSWYQQALGQGPQFIFQYYEEEERQRGNFPDRFSGHQFPNYSSELNVNALLLGDSALYLCASSLGTGEYEQYFGPGTRLTVT.

The chain recombines TRBV6-1 with TRBJ1-3, with no clear D. The CDR3 runs 14 residues. Germline CDR1 is MNHNS and CDR2 is SASEGT. V was shortened by 6 bases and J by 0 bases, with 9 bases between the two germline ends. CDR3 amino acids: CASSPLDSGNTIYF. In nucleotides, the CDR3 is TGTGCCAGCAGCCCACTTGACTCTGGAAACACCATATATTTT.

The chain has TRBV5-1 and TRBJ2-7; D possibly corresponds to TRBD2 (6 bases). The length of the CDR3 is 16 residues. Trimming left V 4 bases short and J 2 bases short, with 19 bases between. CDR1 SGHRS and CDR2 YFSETQ come from the germline V gene. The CDR3 protein is CASSPSSGGGTYEQYF. CDR3 in DNA: TGCGCCAGCAGCCCGTCCTCCGGGGGAGGAACCTACGAGCAGTACTTC. The full variable domain, in which reference TRBV5-1 and TRBJ2-7 provide the parts outside the CDR3, is KAGVTQTPRYLIKTRGQQVTLSCSPISGHRSVSWYQQTPGQGLQFLFEYFSETQRNKGNFPGRFSGRQFSNSRSEMNVSTLELGDSALYLCASSPSSGGGTYEQYFGPGTRLTVT.

This sequence joins TRBV14 and TRBJ2-3; tentatively, D is TRBD1 (6 bases). V was pared by 2 bases and J by 4 bases, with 16 bases between. There are 16 residues in the CDR3. Germline assignment: CDR1 SGHDN and CDR2 FVKESK. CDR3 in amino acids: CASSQNVGAVADTQYF. The DNA for the CDR3 is TGTGCCAGCAGCCAAAACGTGGGGGCTGTCGCAGATACGCAGTATTTT.

This sequence joins TRBV6-6 and TRBJ1-1; D unresolved. The V gene's germline CDR1 is MNHNY and CDR2 SVGAGI (reference sequence). Trimming left V 4 bases short and J 2 bases short, with 11 bases between. The length of the CDR3 is 14 residues. This chain's CDR3 is CASSLTGANTEAFF. The DNA for the CDR3 is TGTGCCAGCAGTTTAACGGGAGCCAACACTGAAGCTTTCTTT.

The chain links TRBV18 to TRBJ2-7, with 7 nucleotides matching TRBD2. The V and J ends lost 3 bases and 3 bases, in that order; junction bases with no gene match: 2. This CDR3 is built from 13 residues. Germline values: CDR1 KGHSH, CDR2 LQKENI. The DNA of the CDR3 is TGTGCCAGCTCACCGCGGACTAGCTACGAGCAGTACTTC. Encoded protein: CASSPRTSYEQYF. Full variable domain (rest looked up from reference TRBV18 and TRBJ2-7): NAGVMQNPRHLVRRRGQEARLRCSPMKGHSHVYWYRQLPEEGLKFMVYLQKENIIDESGMPKERFSAEFPKEGPSILRIQQVVRGDSAAYFCASSPRTSYEQYFGPGTRLTVT.

The rearrangement uses TRBV2 and TRBJ2-6; D not resolved. V dropped 4 bases and J dropped 4 bases, with 11 bases sitting between them. Germline V gives CDR1 SNHLY, CDR2 FYNNEI. The CDR3 covers 15 residues. The CDR3 reads CASSASLGGANVLTF. For the CDR3, the DNA is TGTGCCAGCAGTGCGAGTCTGGGCGGGGCCAACGTCCTGACTTTC. Full variable domain (missing parts from reference TRBV2 and TRBJ2-6): EPEVTQTPSHQVTQMGQEVILRCVPISNHLYFYWYRQILGQKVEFLVSFYNNEISEKSEIFDDQFSVERPDGSNFTLKIRSTKLEDSAMYFCASSASLGGANVLTFGAGSRLTVL.

The chain carries TRBV10-2 and TRBJ2-7; 7 nucleotides line up with TRBD1. The V gene end was trimmed by 0 bases and the J gene end by 7 bases; junction bases not matched to a gene: 3. The length of the CDR3 is 13 residues. The germline V gene encodes CDR1 WSHSY and CDR2 SAAADI. CDR3 DNA: TGCGCCAGCAGTGAGTCAATGGGACAGGAGCAGTACTTC. Translated: CASSESMGQEQYF.

The chain couples TRBV7-6 to TRBJ2-1, with D hard to call. From germline, CDR1 is SGHVS and CDR2 FNYEAQ. The CDR3 has 12 amino acids. V dropped 3 bases and J dropped 4 bases, with 4 bases sitting between them. CDR3 nucleotides: TGTGCCAGCAGCTTTACTTACAATGAGCAGTTCTTC. Its translation is CASSFTYNEQFF.

The J gene is TRBJ1-2, the V gene TRBV7-2; D uncertain. CDR1 is SGHTA and CDR2 is FQGNSA in the germline V gene. Between the trimmed V and J ends, which lost 3 bases and 4 bases, there was a span of 15 bases. This CDR3 contains 15 residues. The CDR3 sequence: CASSLGPKSVYGYTF. The CDR3 region has the DNA TGTGCCAGCAGCTTGGGCCCCAAGTCAGTCTATGGCTACACCTTC.

The chain has TRBV5-1 and TRBJ1-1, with 8 nucleotides matching TRBD1. The germline V gene has CDR1 SGHRS and CDR2 YFSETQ. V gave up 0 bases and J gave up 10 bases; unmatched junction bases: 8. CDR3 size: 14 residues. The CDR3 loop is CASSLALQGVGAFF. CDR3 DNA sequence: TGCGCCAGCAGCTTGGCCCTACAGGGGGTGGGAGCTTTCTTT.

The rearrangement joins TRBV18 to TRBJ1-2, with 9 bases lining up with TRBD1. The V gene end was trimmed by 5 bases and the J gene end by 6 bases; junction bases not matched to a gene: 10. CDR3 size: 15 residues. Germline CDR1 is KGHSH and CDR2 is LQKENI. DNA of the CDR3: TGTGCCAGCTCAAAAGTAACAGGGGGCTCTGATGGCTACACCTTC. Translation: CASSKVTGGSDGYTF.

This chain links TRBV2 with TRBJ1-3; D call uncertain. V shed 5 bases and J shed 4 bases, with 12 bases lying between them. CDR1 and CDR2 from the germline V gene are SNHLY and FYNNEI. CDR3 length: 14 residues. The CDR3 loop reads CASSPGHSGNTIYF. The CDR3 DNA reads as TGTGCCAGCAGTCCAGGCCATTCCGGAAACACCATATATTTT.

V and J are TRBV19 and TRBJ2-5; D is ambiguous. V shed 3 bases and J shed 4 bases, with 6 bases lying between them. Germline-derived CDR1 and CDR2 are LNHDA and SQIVND (reference sequence). The CDR3 is made up of 12 amino acids. CDR3 in DNA: TGTGCCAGTAGTATGATCAGAGAGACCCAGTACTTC. This sequence encodes CASSMIRETQYF.